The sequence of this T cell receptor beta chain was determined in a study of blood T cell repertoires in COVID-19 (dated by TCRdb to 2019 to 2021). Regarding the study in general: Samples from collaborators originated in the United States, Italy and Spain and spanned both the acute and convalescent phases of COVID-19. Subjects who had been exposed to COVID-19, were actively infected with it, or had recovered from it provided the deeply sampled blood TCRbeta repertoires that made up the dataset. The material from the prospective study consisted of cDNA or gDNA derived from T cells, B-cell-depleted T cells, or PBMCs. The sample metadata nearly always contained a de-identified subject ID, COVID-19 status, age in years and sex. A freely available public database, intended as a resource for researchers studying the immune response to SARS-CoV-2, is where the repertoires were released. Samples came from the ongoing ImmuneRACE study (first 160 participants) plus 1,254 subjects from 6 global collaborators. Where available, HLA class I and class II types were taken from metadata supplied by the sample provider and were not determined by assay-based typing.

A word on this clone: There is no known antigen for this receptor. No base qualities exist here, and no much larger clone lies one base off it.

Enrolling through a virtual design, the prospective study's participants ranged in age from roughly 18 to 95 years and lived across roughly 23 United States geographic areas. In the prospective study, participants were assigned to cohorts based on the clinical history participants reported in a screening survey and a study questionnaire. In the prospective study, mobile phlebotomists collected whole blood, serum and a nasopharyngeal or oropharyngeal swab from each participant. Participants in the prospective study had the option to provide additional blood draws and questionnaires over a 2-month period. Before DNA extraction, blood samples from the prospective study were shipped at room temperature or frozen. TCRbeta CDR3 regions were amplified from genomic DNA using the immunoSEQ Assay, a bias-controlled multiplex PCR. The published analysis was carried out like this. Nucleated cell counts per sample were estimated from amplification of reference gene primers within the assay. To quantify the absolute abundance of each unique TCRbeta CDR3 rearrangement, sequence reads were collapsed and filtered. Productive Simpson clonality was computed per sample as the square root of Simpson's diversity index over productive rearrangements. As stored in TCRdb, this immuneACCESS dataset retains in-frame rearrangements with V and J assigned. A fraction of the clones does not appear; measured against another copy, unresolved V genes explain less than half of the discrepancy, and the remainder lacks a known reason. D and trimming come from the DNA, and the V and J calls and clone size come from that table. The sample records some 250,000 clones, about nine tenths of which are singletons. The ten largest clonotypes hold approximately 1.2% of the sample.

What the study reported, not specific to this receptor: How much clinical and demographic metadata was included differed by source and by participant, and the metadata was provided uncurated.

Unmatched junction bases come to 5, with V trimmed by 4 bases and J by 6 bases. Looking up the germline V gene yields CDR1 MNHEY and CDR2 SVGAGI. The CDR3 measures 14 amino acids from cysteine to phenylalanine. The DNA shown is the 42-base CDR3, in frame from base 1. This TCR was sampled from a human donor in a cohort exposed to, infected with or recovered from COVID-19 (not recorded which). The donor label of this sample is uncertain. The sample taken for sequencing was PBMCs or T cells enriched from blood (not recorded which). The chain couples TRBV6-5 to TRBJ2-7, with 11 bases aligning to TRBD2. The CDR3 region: CASSFSGGDREQYF. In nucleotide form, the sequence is TGTGCCAGCAGTTTTAGCGGGGGGGATCGCGAGCAGTACTTC.